This is a list of T cell receptor beta chains from one sample in a study of blood T cells in healthy people across ages. TCRdb independently ran MiXCR on the 5' RACE reads; one entry per CDR3 protein. The sample holds over 950,000 distinct CDR3 sequences; about two fifths are singletons and the top ten take about an eighth. What was sequenced was blood. The receptors stem from a man between 18 and 35 years old in good health. The CDR3 runs from the conserved cysteine through the conserved F or W. Fields, in order: V gene, J gene, D gene, clone size, CDR3 length, CDR3 protein, CDR3 DNA. A D gene is named only where the DNA matches it firmly. Clone size is given for some rows only: seen once, a few or many times, or a class if the clone is expanded.

v_call: TRBV28
j_call: TRBJ1-5
d_call: .
clone_size: few
cdr3_length: 15
cdr3_aa: CASSNRDYSNQPQHF
cdr3_nt: TGTGCCAGCAGTAACCGGGACTATAGCAATCAGCCCCAGCATTTT

v_call: TRBV2
j_call: TRBJ2-1
d_call: .
clone_size: few
cdr3_length: 14
cdr3_aa: CATTPYLLGNEQFF
cdr3_nt: TGTGCCACCACCCCTTACCTTTTGGGCAATGAGCAGTTCTTC

v_call: TRBV12-3/TRBV12-4
j_call: TRBJ2-1
d_call: TRBD2
clone_size: .
cdr3_length: 14
cdr3_aa: CASNPSGGADEQFF
cdr3_nt: TGTGCCAGCAACCCTAGCGGGGGGGCGGATGAGCAGTTCTTC

v_call: TRBV12-5
j_call: TRBJ2-5
d_call: .
clone_size: .
cdr3_length: 15
cdr3_aa: CASGLVLQGGETQYF
cdr3_nt: TGTGCTAGTGGTTTGGTTTTACAGGGTGGAGAGACCCAGTACTTC

v_call: TRBV20-1
j_call: TRBJ2-3
d_call: .
clone_size: few
cdr3_length: 12
cdr3_aa: CSASENSDTQYF
cdr3_nt: TGCAGTGCTAGTGAGAATTCGGATACGCAGTATTTT

v_call: TRBV9
j_call: TRBJ1-4
d_call: .
clone_size: .
cdr3_length: 15
cdr3_aa: CASSADRSSGSDLFF
cdr3_nt: TGTGCCAGCAGCGCCGACAGAAGCTCGGGGTCGGATCTGTTTTTT

v_call: TRBV5-1
j_call: TRBJ2-5
d_call: TRBD2
clone_size: few
cdr3_length: 16
cdr3_aa: CASSLETSGGQETQYF
cdr3_nt: TGCGCCAGCAGCTTGGAAACTAGCGGGGGACAAGAGACCCAGTACTTC

v_call: TRBV20-1
j_call: TRBJ2-4
d_call: .
clone_size: few
cdr3_length: 12
cdr3_aa: CSARPNENIQYF
cdr3_nt: TGCAGTGCTAGACCGAATGAAAACATTCAGTACTTC

v_call: TRBV5-1
j_call: TRBJ2-3
d_call: .
clone_size: .
cdr3_length: 14
cdr3_aa: CASSLEQVVDTQYF
cdr3_nt: TGCGCCAGCAGCTTAGAACAGGTGGTAGATACGCAGTATTTT

v_call: TRBV4-3
j_call: TRBJ2-1
d_call: .
clone_size: .
cdr3_length: 16
cdr3_aa: CASSHGGQGSYNEQFF
cdr3_nt: TGCGCCAGCAGCCACGGGGGGCAAGGGTCCTACAATGAGCAGTTCTTC